The rows below give T cell receptor beta chains drawn from one sample of a study of CXCR3-negative and CXCR3-positive naive CD8 T cells. From the 5' RACE reads, TCRdb lists one entry per CDR3 protein and no DNA. The sample has 55,000 to 75,000 distinct CDR3 sequences. The material sequenced was naive CXCR3+ CD8+ T cells from blood. All receptors derive from a human donor in good health. Some clones in this sample may be carry-over from other donors' samples. Each CDR3 is given with its conserved first and last residue.

TRBJ2-5 TRBV11-3 CASRSRGPETQYF
TRBJ1-2 TRBV7-6 CASSKNPRDGYTF
TRBJ2-7 TRBV28 CASGQGVSYEQYF
TRBJ2-7 TRBV2 CASSEGVQRTFLSYEQYF
TRBJ2-3 TRBV7-2 CASGLVGSGDISTDTQYF
TRBJ2-7 TRBV5-1 CASSLDLGEAYEQYF
TRBJ1-1 TRBV7-3 CASSLIGGPEAFF
TRBJ1-1 TRBV7-9 CASSATGLNTEAFF
TRBJ2-3 TRBV7-2 CASSPLGQGSTDTQYF
TRBJ1-5 TRBV12-3/TRBV12-4 CASSSGIPISNQPQHF
TRBJ2-1 TRBV12-3/TRBV12-4 CASSTASGSVSNEQFF
TRBJ1-6 TRBV6-5 CASSYSGTGISYNSPLHF
TRBJ1-2 TRBV7-6 CASSSDSTGYTF
TRBJ1-2 TRBV29-1 CSVEVAGHYGYTF
TRBJ2-1 TRBV28 CASSFRWTSANNEQFF
TRBJ2-1 TRBV12-5 CASGAFAGGAVEQFF
TRBJ1-1 TRBV6-5 CASSQDRGQQLNTEAFF
TRBJ2-2 TRBV7-9 CASSFRLAGWTGELFF
TRBJ2-5 TRBV28 CASSLRGALGTQYF
TRBJ2-3 TRBV29-1 CSVLRASGGTDTQYF
TRBJ2-5 TRBV18 CASSPPAGAMEETQYF
TRBJ2-4 TRBV7-2 CASSYILAGVKNIQYF
TRBJ2-7 TRBV6-2/TRBV6-3 CASSYTGQGLYEQYF
TRBJ2-1 TRBV6-1 CASSRDRSFTMSSSYSNEQFF
TRBJ2-2 TRBV2 CASSERAPGLVYTGELFF
TRBJ1-2 TRBV30 CAWSPGQGRYGYTF
TRBJ2-7 TRBV29-1 CSVVYTGESTKQYF
TRBJ2-3 TRBV15 CATSPGGITDTQYF
TRBJ1-1 TRBV7-3 CASRPVFKVYDTEAFF
TRBJ1-5 TRBV5-1 CASSLGEGWGNQPQHF
TRBJ1-2 TRBV29-1 CSVEEGDADGYTF
TRBJ2-1 TRBV3-1 CASSQVDHEQFF
TRBJ2-2 TRBV7-2 CASSPMGAGELFF
TRBJ2-7 TRBV20-1 CSGGTGDRVKEYF
TRBJ2-2 TRBV14 CASSLTDYTGELFF
TRBJ2-3 TRBV7-6 CASSDDLDTQYF
TRBJ2-7 TRBV7-2 CASSLLSGRGYTYEQYF
TRBJ2-7 TRBV4-3 CASSQFGTTLSYEQYF
TRBJ1-2 TRBV5-1 CASSLDRGDYGYTF
TRBJ2-2 TRBV28 CASSFPGAGELFF
TRBJ2-1 TRBV7-3 CASSLTYGQEYNEQFF
TRBJ1-1 TRBV7-9 CASSFGPGGTEAFF
TRBJ2-5 TRBV28 CASSPPRQAQETQYF